Listed here is a single TCR beta chain. Its antigen is not known. CDR1 is MNHEY and CDR2 is SMNVEV in the germline V gene (reference sequence). There are 15 residues in the CDR3. The sample is drawn from a study of cytomegalovirus exposure and HLA in healthy donors. Study-wide results and limits: An analysis done earlier found most TCR beta V segments productive about 90% or about 30% of the time.

The PCR employed 60 Vbeta primers together with 13 Jbeta primers. Produced via immunoSEQ multiplex PCR; TCRdb's table is partial and in-frame only. The table has some 100,000 clones, around 82% seen once; the top ten hold about 4.2%. The rearrangement uses TRBV27 and TRBJ2-5, with D possibly being TRBD2 (5 bases). The DNA end favors TRBJ2-7, so the J call may be wrong. The sequenced sample consisted of PBMCs. The TCR was taken from a woman aged 45 to 65 in good health and CMV-seropositive. The CDR3 DNA follows: TGTGCCAGCAGTTTATCGCCCCCTAGCTACTACGAGCAGTACTTC. Its translation is CASSLSPPSYYEQYF.